This TCR beta chain was identified during a study of OX40 agonist ivuxolimab in advanced cancers. Concerning the study at large: Ivuxolimab was an agonistic, fully human IgG2 monoclonal antibody directed against OX40 (CD134), a costimulatory receptor. The dose-escalation cohort was about 83% male with a mean age of about 60 years, ranging from roughly 20 to 80. Of the 52 patients in dose escalation, 19 had hepatocellular carcinoma, roughly 15 had melanoma, 9 had renal cell carcinoma and 9 had head and neck cancer. Prior anti-PD-1, anti-PD-L1 or anti-CTLA-4 therapy was permitted, and checkpoint inhibitors had been received by about 44% of dose-escalation patients. Intravenous ivuxolimab was administered to patients every 2 weeks at six dose levels: 0.01, 0.1, 0.3, 1.5, 3 and 10 mg/kg. The monotherapy dose-escalation portion (N ≈ 57 patients) of the phase I ivuxolimab trial is reported in the paper. Partial responses occurred in three dose-escalation patients, of whom one had hepatocellular carcinoma and two had cutaneous melanoma. Peripheral TCRbeta sequencing was intended to test whether TCR sequence diversity was altered and clonal T-cell expansion was caused by ivuxolimab.

Worth noting for this clone: The antigen this receptor binds is unknown. Base qualities are not at hand, and no much larger clone is one base apart. The same CDR3 arises from other DNA sequences in this sample as well.

V is cut back by 10 bases and J by 2 bases, with 11 bases in the junction unmatched. The CDR3 runs 16 amino acids, cysteine and phenylalanine included. The sequence is cut down to CDR3 DNA, 48 bases in frame from base 1. The germline V gene provides CDR1 MDHEN and CDR2 SYDVKM. Genomic DNA was extracted from sorted cells for sequencing of the TCRbeta CDR3 region. TCRbeta CDR3 regions were sequenced using the immunoSEQ Assay. TCRdb holds this immuneACCESS table with in-frame rearrangements only. Some clones are missing; in checked studies, unresolved V genes explain under half, and the rest has no known cause. For this sample there are 56,000 or so clones; 65% to 85% appear just once. Of the sample, roughly 3.9% falls within the top ten clones. Paper-wide results and their limitations: In the 0.1-3.0 mg/kg groups, partial responders were among the patients with the lowest normalized peripheral clonal expansion, particularly in CD8+ T cells. Clonal expansion of both CD4+ and CD8+ blood T cells was observed from baseline to week 6 at doses 0.1 to 3.0 mg/kg. After ivuxolimab, more expanded clones were found on average in CD8+ T cells than in CD4+ T cells. Low levels of normalized T-cell clonal expansion were also seen in some nonresponding patients. The antigen specificity of the clonally expanded peripheral T cells was not determined.

The trial excluded patients who had a history of autoimmune disease or who were on systemic immunosuppression. In every dose cohort, peripheral blood was drawn for TCR sequencing at baseline, cycle 4 day 1, and cycle 7 day 1. The samples were taken from a phase I, first-in-human, multicenter, open-label dose-escalation trial of ivuxolimab. The trial enrolled adults with locally advanced or metastatic head and neck squamous cell, hepatocellular, melanoma or renal cell carcinoma. Before TCR sequencing, CD4+ T cells and CD8+ T cells from peripheral blood were sorted into separate populations. The chain uses TRBV28 and TRBJ1-6; the junction holds 7 bases that match TRBD1. The TCR comes from an adult with an advanced solid tumor such as melanoma, head and neck, liver or kidney cancer. The sample here was CD4+ or CD8+ T cells sorted from blood, taken in a trial of the OX40 agonist ivuxolimab. The nucleotide sequence is TGTGCCACCGAGGCAGGGGGGTTTACCTATAATTCACCCCTCCACTTT. Its protein reads: CATEAGGFTYNSPLHF. The CDR3, completed at both ends by the reference TRBV28 and TRBJ1-6 genes, gives the full variable domain DVKVTQSSRYLVKRTGEKVFLECVQDMDHENMFWYRQDPGLGLRLIYFSYDVKMKEKGDIPEGYSVSREKKERFSLILESASTNQTSMYLCATEAGGFTYNSPLHFGNGTRLTVT.